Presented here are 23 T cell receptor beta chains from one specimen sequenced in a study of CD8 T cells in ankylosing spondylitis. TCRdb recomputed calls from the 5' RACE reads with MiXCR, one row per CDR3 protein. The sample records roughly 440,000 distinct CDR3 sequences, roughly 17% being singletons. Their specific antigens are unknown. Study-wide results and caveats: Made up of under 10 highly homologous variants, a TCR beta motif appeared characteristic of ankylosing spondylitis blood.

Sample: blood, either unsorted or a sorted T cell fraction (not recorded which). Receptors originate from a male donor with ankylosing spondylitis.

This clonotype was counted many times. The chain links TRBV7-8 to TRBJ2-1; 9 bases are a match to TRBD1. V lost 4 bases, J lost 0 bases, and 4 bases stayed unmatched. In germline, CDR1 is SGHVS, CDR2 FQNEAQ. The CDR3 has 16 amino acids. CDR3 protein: CASSYMTGGSYNEQFF. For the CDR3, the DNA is TGTGCCAGCAGCTATATGACAGGGGGCTCCTACAATGAGCAGTTCTTC.

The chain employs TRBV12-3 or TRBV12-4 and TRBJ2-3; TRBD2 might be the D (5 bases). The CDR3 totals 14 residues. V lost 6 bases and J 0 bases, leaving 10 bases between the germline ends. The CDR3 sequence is CASRVGVSTDTQYF. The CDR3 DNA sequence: TGTGCCAGCAGGGTCGGGGTTAGCACAGATACGCAGTATTTT.

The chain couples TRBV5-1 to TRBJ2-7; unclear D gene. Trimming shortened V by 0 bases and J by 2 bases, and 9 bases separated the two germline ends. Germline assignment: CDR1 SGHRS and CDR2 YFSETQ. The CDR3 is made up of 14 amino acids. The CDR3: CASSLEGLPYEQYF. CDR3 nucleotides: TGCGCCAGCAGCTTGGAAGGGTTGCCCTACGAGCAGTACTTC. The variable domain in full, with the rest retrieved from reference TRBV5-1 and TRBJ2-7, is KAGVTQTPRYLIKTRGQQVTLSCSPISGHRSVSWYQQTPGQGLQFLFEYFSETQRNKGNFPGRFSGRQFSNSRSEMNVSTLELGDSALYLCASSLEGLPYEQYFGPGTRLTVT.

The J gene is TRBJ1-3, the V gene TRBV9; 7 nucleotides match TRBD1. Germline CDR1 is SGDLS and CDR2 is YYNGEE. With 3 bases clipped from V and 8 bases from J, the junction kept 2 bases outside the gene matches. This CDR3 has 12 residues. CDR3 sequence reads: CASSETGDTIYF. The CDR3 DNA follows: TGTGCCAGCAGCGAAACAGGGGACACCATATATTTT.

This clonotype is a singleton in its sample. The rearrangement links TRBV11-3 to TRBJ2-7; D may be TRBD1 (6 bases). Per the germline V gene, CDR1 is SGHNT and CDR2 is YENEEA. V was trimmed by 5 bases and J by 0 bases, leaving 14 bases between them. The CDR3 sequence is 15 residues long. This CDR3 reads CASSPVGTLSYEQYF. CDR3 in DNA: TGTGCCAGCAGCCCCGTTGGGACACTCTCCTACGAGCAGTACTTC.

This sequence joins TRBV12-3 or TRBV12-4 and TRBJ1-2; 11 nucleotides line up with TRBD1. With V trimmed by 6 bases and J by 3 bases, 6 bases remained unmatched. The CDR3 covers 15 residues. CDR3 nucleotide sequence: TGTGCCAGCAGCCGGACAGGGGGCGCGGACTATGGCTACACCTTC. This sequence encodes CASSRTGGADYGYTF.

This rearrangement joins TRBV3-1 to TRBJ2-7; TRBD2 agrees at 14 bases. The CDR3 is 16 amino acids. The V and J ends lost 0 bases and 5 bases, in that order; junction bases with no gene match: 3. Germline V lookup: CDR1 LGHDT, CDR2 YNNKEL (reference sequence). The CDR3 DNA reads TGTGCCAGCAGCCAAGATAGGGGACTAGCGGGAGACGAGCAGTACTTC. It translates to CASSQDRGLAGDEQYF.

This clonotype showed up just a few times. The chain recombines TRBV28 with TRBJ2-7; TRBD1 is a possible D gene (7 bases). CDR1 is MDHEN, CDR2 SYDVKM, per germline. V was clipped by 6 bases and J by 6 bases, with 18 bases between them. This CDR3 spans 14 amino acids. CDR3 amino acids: CASSGAPGGSEQYF. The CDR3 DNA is TGTGCCAGCAGCGGGGCGCCAGGGGGGTCCGAGCAGTACTTC.

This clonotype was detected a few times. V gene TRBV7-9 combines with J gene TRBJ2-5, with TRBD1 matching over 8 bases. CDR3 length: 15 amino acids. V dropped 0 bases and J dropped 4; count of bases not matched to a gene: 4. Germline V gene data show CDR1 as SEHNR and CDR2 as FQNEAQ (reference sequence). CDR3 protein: CASSLAGQAGETQYF. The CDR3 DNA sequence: TGTGCCAGCAGCTTAGCGGGACAGGCTGGAGAGACCCAGTACTTC. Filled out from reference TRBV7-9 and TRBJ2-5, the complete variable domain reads DTGVSQNPRHKITKRGQNVTFRCDPISEHNRLYWYRQTLGQGPEFLTYFQNEAQLEKSRLLSDRFSAERPKGSFSTLEIQRTEQGDSAMYLCASSLAGQAGETQYFGPGTRLLVL.

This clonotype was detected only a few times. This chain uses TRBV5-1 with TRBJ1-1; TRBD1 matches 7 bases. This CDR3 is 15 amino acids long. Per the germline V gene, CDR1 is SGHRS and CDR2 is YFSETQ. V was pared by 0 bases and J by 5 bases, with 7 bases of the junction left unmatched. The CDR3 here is CASSLVGTGVTEAFF. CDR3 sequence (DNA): TGCGCCAGCAGCTTGGTAGGCACAGGGGTAACTGAAGCTTTCTTT.

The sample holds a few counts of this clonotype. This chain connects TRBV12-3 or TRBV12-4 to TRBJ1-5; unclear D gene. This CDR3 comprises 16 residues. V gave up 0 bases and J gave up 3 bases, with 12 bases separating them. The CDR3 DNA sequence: TGTGCCAGCAGTTTAGCGTACGGGATCGACAATCAGCCCCAGCATTTT. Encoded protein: CASSLAYGIDNQPQHF.

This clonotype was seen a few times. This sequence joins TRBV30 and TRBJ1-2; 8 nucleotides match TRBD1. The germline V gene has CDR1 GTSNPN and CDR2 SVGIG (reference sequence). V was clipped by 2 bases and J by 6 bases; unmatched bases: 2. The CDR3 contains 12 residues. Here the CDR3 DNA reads TGTGCCTGGAGTCGGACAGGGCATGGCTACACCTTC. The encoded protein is CAWSRTGHGYTF. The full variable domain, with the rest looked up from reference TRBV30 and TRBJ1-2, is SQTIHQWPATLVQPVGSPLSLECTVEGTSNPNLYWYRQAAGRGLQLLFYSVGIGQISSEVPQNLSASRPQDRQFILSSKKLLLSDSGFYLCAWSRTGHGYTFGSGTRLTVV.

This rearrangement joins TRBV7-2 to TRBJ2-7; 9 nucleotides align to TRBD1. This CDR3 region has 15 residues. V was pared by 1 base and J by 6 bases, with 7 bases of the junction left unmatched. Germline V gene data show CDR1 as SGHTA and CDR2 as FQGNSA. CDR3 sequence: CASSLEGTGYSEQYF. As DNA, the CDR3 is TGTGCCAGCAGCTTAGAGGGGACAGGGTACAGCGAGCAGTACTTC.

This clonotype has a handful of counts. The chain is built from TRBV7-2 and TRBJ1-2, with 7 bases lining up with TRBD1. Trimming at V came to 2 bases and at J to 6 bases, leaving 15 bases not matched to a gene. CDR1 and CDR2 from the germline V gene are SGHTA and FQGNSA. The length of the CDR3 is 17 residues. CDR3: CASSLSPARLTGDGYTF. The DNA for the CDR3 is TGTGCCAGCAGCTTATCCCCCGCCCGGCTCACAGGGGATGGCTACACCTTC.

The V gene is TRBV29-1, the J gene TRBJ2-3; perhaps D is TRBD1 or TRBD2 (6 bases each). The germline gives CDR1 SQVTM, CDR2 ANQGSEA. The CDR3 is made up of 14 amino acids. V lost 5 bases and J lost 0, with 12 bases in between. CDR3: CSVSWGASTDTQYF. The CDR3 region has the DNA TGCAGCGTTTCTTGGGGGGCTAGCACAGATACGCAGTATTTT.

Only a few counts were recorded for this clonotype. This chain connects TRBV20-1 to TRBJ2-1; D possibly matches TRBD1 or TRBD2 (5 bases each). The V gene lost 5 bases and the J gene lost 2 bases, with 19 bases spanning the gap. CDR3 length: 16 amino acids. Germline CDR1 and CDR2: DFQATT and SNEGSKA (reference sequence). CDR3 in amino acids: CSALTQAPRAYNEQFF. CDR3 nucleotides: TGCAGTGCTCTGACACAGGCCCCGAGGGCCTACAATGAGCAGTTCTTC.

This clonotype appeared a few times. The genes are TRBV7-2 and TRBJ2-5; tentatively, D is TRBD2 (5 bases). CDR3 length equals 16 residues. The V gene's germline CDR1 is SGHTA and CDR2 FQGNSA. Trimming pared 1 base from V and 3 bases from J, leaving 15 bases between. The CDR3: CASSLVLAATKETQYF. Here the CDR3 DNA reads TGTGCCAGCAGCTTAGTGCTAGCAGCTACTAAAGAGACCCAGTACTTC.

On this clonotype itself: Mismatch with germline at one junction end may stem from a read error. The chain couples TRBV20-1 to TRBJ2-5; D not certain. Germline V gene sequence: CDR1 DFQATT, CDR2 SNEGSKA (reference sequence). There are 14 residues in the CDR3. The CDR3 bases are TGCAGTGCCCCCCCGCCGAGCGCCCCAATGACCAGGAACTTC. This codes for CSAPPPSAPMTRNF.

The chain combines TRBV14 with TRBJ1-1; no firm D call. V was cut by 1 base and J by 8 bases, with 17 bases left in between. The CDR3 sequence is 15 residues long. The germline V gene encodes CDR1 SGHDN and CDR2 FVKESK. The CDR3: CASSQGWLDKTEAFF. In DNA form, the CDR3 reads TGTGCCAGCAGCCAAGGGTGGCTTGACAAAACAGAAGCTTTCTTT.

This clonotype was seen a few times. CDR3 amino acids: CASSLVVSLDTQYF. DNA for the CDR3: TGTGCCAGCAGCTTAGTGGTTAGCCTAGATACGCAGTATTTT. V is TRBV7-9 and J is TRBJ2-3; D is undetermined. The germline gives CDR1 SEHNR, CDR2 FQNEAQ (reference sequence). V lost 1 base and J lost 5, with 10 bases in between. CDR3 length: 14 amino acids.

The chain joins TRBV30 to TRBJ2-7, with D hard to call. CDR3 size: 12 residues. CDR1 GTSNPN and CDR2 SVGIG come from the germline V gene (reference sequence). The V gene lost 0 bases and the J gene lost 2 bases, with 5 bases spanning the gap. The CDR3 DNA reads TGTGCCTGGAGTGTTTCAGCCTACGAGCAGTACTTC. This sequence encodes CAWSVSAYEQYF.

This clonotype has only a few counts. The CDR3 protein is CASSQRGIQGDTQYF. The CDR3 DNA reads TGTGCCAGCAGCCAACGCGGGATTCAGGGAGATACGCAGTATTTT. The chain has TRBV4-2 and TRBJ2-3; maybe TRBD2 (6 bases). This CDR3 has 15 amino acids. CDR1 and CDR2 from the germline V gene are LGHNA and YNFKEQ. V was shortened by 2 bases and J by 5 bases, with 14 bases between the two germline ends.

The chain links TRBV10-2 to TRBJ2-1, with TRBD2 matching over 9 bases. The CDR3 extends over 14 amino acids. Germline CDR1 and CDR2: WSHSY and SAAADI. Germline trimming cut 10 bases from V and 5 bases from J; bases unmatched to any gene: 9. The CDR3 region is CATRRLAEHNEQFF. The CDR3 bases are TGCGCCACCCGAAGACTAGCGGAACACAATGAGCAGTTCTTC.